The text below deals with one TCR beta chain. Its antigen is as yet unknown. Time point of the sample: newly diagnosed GD, antithyroid drugs for less than 3 months. After RNA was extracted from PBMCs, the TCR library was made from it. This entry is derived from a study of regulatory T cells in long-lasting Graves disease. Overall study findings and caveats: Those with persistent Graves' had less TCR diversity than newly diagnosed patients.

Assembly of TCR beta libraries relied on iRepertoire HTBI primers together with Arm-PCR of CDR3 regions. TCRdb re-called the multiplex PCR reads through MiXCR, storing one row per CDR3 protein. The sample holds fewer than 650,000 distinct CDR3 sequences, around 17% seen once. V shed 5 bases, J shed 2 bases, and the junction held 9 bases outside the gene matches. Germline lookup yields CDR1 SGHTA and CDR2 FQGNSA. CDR3 length: 15 residues. This sample was also put to use in a study of T cells in Graves' hyperthyroidism and ophthalmopathy.

The clonotype comes from a woman aged 25-40 years with Graves disease. The sequencing used peripheral blood mononuclear cells (PBMCs), collected at new diagnosis, from a patient treated with antithyroid drugs. The V call is TRBV7-2, the J call TRBJ2-7, with 7 positions matching TRBD2. The CDR3 bases are TGTGCCAGCAGCCGCCCGGGGGGTCTTACCTACGAGCAGTACTTC. Residues: CASSRPGGLTYEQYF.